Detailed here is one T cell receptor (beta chain). Authors' analysis steps: For nucleated cells, counts were estimated from reference gene primer amplification. Only in-frame clones appear in the TCRdb table, and some are missing; sequencing was by immunoSEQ multiplex PCR. The DNA gave D and trimming, while V, J and clone size come from that table. The sample has fewer than 70,000 clones, around four fifths seen once; the top ten hold 9.5% to 15%. There are 15 residues in the CDR3. The V segment lost 0 bases and the J segment 5 bases; nucleotides outside the gene matches: 7. Germline V CDR1 and CDR2: MNHNS, SASEGT. This entry comes from a study of blood T cell repertoires in COVID-19. About the study: From the United States, Italy and Spain came samples of acute and convalescent COVID-19. In each case, the material was cDNA or gDNA derived from T cells, B-cell-depleted T cells, or PBMCs.

This sequence was found in a human donor in a cohort sampled during active COVID-19. The sequencing input was peripheral blood. The chain has TRBV6-1 and TRBJ2-7; 7 positions match TRBD2. This CDR3 is CASSEAPGRGDEQYF. The CDR3 DNA reads as TGTGCCAGCAGTGAAGCGCCAGGGAGGGGCGACGAGCAGTACTTC.